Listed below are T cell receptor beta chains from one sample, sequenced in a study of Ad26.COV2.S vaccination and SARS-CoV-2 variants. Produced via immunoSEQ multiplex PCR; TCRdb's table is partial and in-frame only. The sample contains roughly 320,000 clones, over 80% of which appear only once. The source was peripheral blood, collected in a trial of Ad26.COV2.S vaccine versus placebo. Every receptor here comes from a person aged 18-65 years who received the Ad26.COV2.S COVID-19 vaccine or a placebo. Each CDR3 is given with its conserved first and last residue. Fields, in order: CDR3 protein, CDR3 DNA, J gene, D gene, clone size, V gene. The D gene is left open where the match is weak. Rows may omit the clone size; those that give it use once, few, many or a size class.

CSVRGGYEQYF	TGCAGCGTTAGAGGGGGATACGAGCAGTACTTC	TRBJ2-7	NA	NA	TRBV29-1
CASSLSSGAGNEQFF	TGTGCCAGCAGTTTATCGAGCGGGGCAGGCAATGAGCAGTTCTTC	TRBJ2-1	TRBD2	few	TRBV28
CATRGETYEQYF	TGTGCTACGAGAGGAGAGACCTACGAGCAGTACTTC	TRBJ2-7	NA	NA	TRBV19
CASSFRTSPSNEQFF	TGTGCCAGCAGCTTTAGGACTAGCCCTTCCAATGAGCAGTTCTTC	TRBJ2-1	TRBD2	NA	TRBV7-3
CSVKGTVNTGELFF	TGCAGCGTGAAGGGGACGGTGAACACCGGGGAGCTGTTTTTT	TRBJ2-2	NA	once	TRBV29-1
CASSPVGQGAVGYGYTF	TGTGCCAGCAGCCCGGTAGGACAGGGGGCGGTTGGCTATGGCTACACCTTC	TRBJ1-2	TRBD1	NA	TRBV14
CASRFSRGSYEQYF	TGTGCCAGCAGGTTCAGCCGGGGGAGCTACGAGCAGTACTTC	TRBJ2-7	NA	NA	TRBV28
CASSQLNAGRRANYGYTF	TGTGCCAGCAGCCAACTAAACGCCGGACGGAGAGCTAACTATGGCTACACCTTC	TRBJ1-2	NA	NA	TRBV7-2
CASSPRDRRNTEAFF	TGCGCCAGCAGCCCCCGGGACAGAAGAAACACTGAAGCTTTCTTT	TRBJ1-1	TRBD1	NA	TRBV4-1
CAWRRQTSGNTIYF	TGTGCCTGGCGCCGACAGACCTCTGGAAACACCATATATTTT	TRBJ1-3	NA	NA	TRBV30
CASSPPGLLMGDTEAFF	TGCGCCAGCAGCCCCCCGGGGCTACTAATGGGGGACACTGAAGCTTTCTTT	TRBJ1-1	NA	once	TRBV5-1
CASSLTWGSHSPLHF	TGTGCCAGCAGTTTGACATGGGGGAGTCATTCACCCCTCCACTTT	TRBJ1-6	NA	NA	TRBV28
CASSPGTVRFTDTQYF	TGTGCCAGCAGCCCAGGGACCGTGAGATTCACAGATACGCAGTATTTT	TRBJ2-3	NA	NA	TRBV3-1/TRBV3-2
CATSGTGDPYNEQFF	TGTGCCACCAGTGGGACAGGTGACCCATACAATGAGCAGTTCTTC	TRBJ2-1	TRBD1	NA	TRBV24-1
CASSLARQGANEQFF	TGCGCCAGCAGCTTGGCCAGGCAGGGGGCCAATGAGCAGTTCTTC	TRBJ2-1	TRBD1	NA	TRBV5-1
CSVEGGTAGNQETQYF	TGCAGCGTTGAAGGGGGAACAGCGGGGAACCAAGAGACCCAGTACTTC	TRBJ2-5	TRBD2	NA	TRBV29-1
CASSGTGPYGYTF	TGTGCCAGCAGTGGGACAGGTCCCTATGGCTACACCTTC	TRBJ1-2	TRBD1	NA	TRBV28
CASSEVRETQYF	TGTGCCAGCAGTGAAGTTAGAGAGACCCAGTACTTC	TRBJ2-5	NA	NA	TRBV2
CASRTEFF	TGTGCCAGCAGGACCGAGTTCTTC	TRBJ2-1	NA	NA	TRBV5-6
CASSAGRGPYEQYF	TGCGCCAGCAGTGCAGGGCGGGGGCCCTACGAGCAGTACTTC	TRBJ2-7	NA	NA	TRBV10-1
CASMSASNTGELFF	TGTGCTAGTATGAGCGCCTCGAACACCGGGGAGCTGTTTTTT	TRBJ2-2	NA	NA	TRBV12-5
CASSLDLVNSPLHF	TGTGCCAGCAGTTTGGACCTCGTTAATTCACCCCTCCACTTT	TRBJ1-6	NA	NA	TRBV28
CASSLSAGYTF	TGTGCCAGCAGCTTGTCGGCTGGCTACACCTTC	TRBJ1-2	NA	NA	TRBV5-6
CASSLRGTEDNEQFF	TGTGCCAGCAGCTTACGTGGGACCGAAGACAATGAGCAGTTCTTC	TRBJ2-1	NA	NA	TRBV7-9
CASSLGGYPHRELFF	TGTGCCAGCAGCTTAGGAGGCTACCCCCACCGGGAGCTGTTTTTT	TRBJ2-2	NA	NA	TRBV7-8
CASSLMNTEAFF	TGTGCCAGCAGTCTCATGAACACTGAAGCTTTCTTT	TRBJ1-1	NA	NA	TRBV12-3/TRBV12-4
CASQPGQGAEQYF	TGCGCCAGTCAACCGGGACAGGGGGCCGAGCAGTACTTC	TRBJ2-7	TRBD1	NA	TRBV10-1
CASSLVNGYTF	TGCGCCAGCAGCTTGGTTAACGGCTACACCTTC	TRBJ1-2	NA	NA	TRBV5-1
CAISEIARNNEQFF	TGTGCCATCAGTGAAATCGCCCGGAACAATGAGCAGTTCTTC	TRBJ2-1	NA	NA	TRBV10-3
CASSLDRMTYEQYF	TGTGCCAGCAGTTTGGACCGCATGACCTACGAGCAGTACTTC	TRBJ2-7	NA	NA	TRBV6-5
CASSYSRGANGYTF	TGTGCCAGCAGTTACTCGCGGGGGGCGAATGGCTACACCTTC	TRBJ1-2	NA	NA	TRBV6-5
CASSKTGGGQPQHF	TGTGCCAGCAGTAAGACAGGGGGCGGGCAGCCCCAGCATTTT	TRBJ1-5	TRBD1	NA	TRBV6-5
CASSTERSYNEQFF	TGTGCCAGCAGCACTGAGCGCTCCTACAATGAGCAGTTCTTC	TRBJ2-1	NA	NA	TRBV7-2
CASSLSRGQDTQYF	TGTGCCAGCAGCTTAAGCAGGGGGCAAGATACGCAGTATTTT	TRBJ2-3	TRBD1	NA	TRBV11-2
CASSSIAGGPENEQFF	TGTGCCAGTAGTTCCATAGCGGGGGGGCCGGAAAATGAGCAGTTCTTC	TRBJ2-1	TRBD2	NA	TRBV19
CASSLGGGNQPQHF	TGTGCCAGCAGCCTCGGCGGAGGCAATCAGCCCCAGCATTTT	TRBJ1-5	NA	NA	TRBV3-1/TRBV3-2
CSVAKASGGETQYF	TGCAGCGTTGCCAAGGCTAGCGGGGGAGAGACCCAGTACTTC	TRBJ2-5	TRBD2	NA	TRBV29-1
CASSLSRTGSTPLHF	TGTGCCAGCAGTTTATCCCGGACAGGGAGTACACCCCTCCACTTT	TRBJ1-6	TRBD1	NA	TRBV27
CASSFRVSNYGYTF	TGTGCCAGCAGCTTCAGGGTCTCTAACTATGGCTACACCTTC	TRBJ1-2	NA	NA	TRBV7-2
CAIRGDRGETQYF	TGTGCCATCAGGGGGGACAGGGGAGAGACCCAGTACTTC	TRBJ2-5	TRBD1	many	TRBV10-3
CASSLRQFGNQPQHF	TGTGCCAGCAGTCTCCGACAGTTTGGCAATCAGCCCCAGCATTTT	TRBJ1-5	NA	NA	TRBV6-5
CASSLAGNSNQPQHF	TGCGCCAGCAGCTTGGCAGGGAATAGCAATCAGCCCCAGCATTTT	TRBJ1-5	NA	NA	TRBV5-1
CASSQGLRQTDQPQHF	TGCGCCAGCAGCCAAGGTTTGAGACAGACGGATCAGCCCCAGCATTTT	TRBJ1-5	NA	NA	TRBV4-1
CASSSHYGYTF	TGTGCCAGTAGTTCTCATTATGGCTACACCTTC	TRBJ1-2	NA	NA	TRBV19
CASSLRTVEAFF	TGTGCCAGCAGTCTACGGACAGTTGAAGCTTTCTTT	TRBJ1-1	NA	NA	TRBV28
CASSLVSYVRGEQYF	TGTGCCAGCAGCTTAGTATCATATGTCAGAGGCGAGCAGTACTTC	TRBJ2-7	NA	NA	TRBV11-2
CASSLITGGGDTQYF	TGCGCCAGCAGCCTCATTACGGGGGGCGGGGATACGCAGTATTTT	TRBJ2-3	NA	NA	TRBV4-1
CASSPWTGALNTEAFF	TGTGCCAGCAGCCCATGGACAGGGGCTCTGAACACTGAAGCTTTCTTT	TRBJ1-1	TRBD1	NA	TRBV9
CATSRGGTNTEAFF	TGTGCCACCAGCAGAGGGGGTACGAACACTGAAGCTTTCTTT	TRBJ1-1	NA	NA	TRBV15
CASSLPGLAGQTQYF	TGTGCCAGCAGCCTACCGGGACTAGCGGGGCAGACCCAGTACTTC	TRBJ2-5	TRBD2	NA	TRBV5-6
CASSLAVINTEAFF	TGTGCCAGCAGCTTAGCAGTTATAAACACTGAAGCTTTCTTT	TRBJ1-1	NA	once	TRBV7-9
CASSAPGQGVDQPQHF	TGTGCCAGCTCAGCGCCGGGACAGGGGGTCGATCAGCCCCAGCATTTT	TRBJ1-5	TRBD1	NA	TRBV18
CASSPDSTEAFF	TGTGCCAGCAGTCCCGACAGCACTGAAGCTTTCTTT	TRBJ1-1	NA	NA	TRBV6-5
CASSPQDRVNTEAFF	TGTGCCAGCAGCCCACAGGACAGGGTGAACACTGAAGCTTTCTTT	TRBJ1-1	TRBD1	NA	TRBV3-1/TRBV3-2
CASSSLASGLTYEQYF	TGTGCCAGCAGCTCCCTCGCCTCAGGGTTGACCTACGAGCAGTACTTC	TRBJ2-7	NA	NA	TRBV7-2